This T cell receptor (beta chain) comes out of a study of cytomegalovirus exposure and HLA in healthy donors (dated by TCRdb to the late 2010s). For context, the study as a whole: An earlier analysis of approximately 640 of the donors reported more than 250 Gb of sequence data and roughly 110 million unique TCR beta sequences from 150 million to 200 million T cells. An early release covering roughly 640 HLA-typed donors comprised approximately 290 gigabases of sequencing data and tens of millions of unique TCR sequences. Of the 300 to 500 genotyped donors, 70% to 90% were placed in the genetic ancestry cluster associated with self-reported Caucasian donors. The aim of the study was to test whether cataloging public T cell receptors could identify signatures of past pathogen exposure. The study profiled the T cell repertoires of around 700 subjects by immunosequencing and related them to cytomegalovirus serostatus. A separate validation cohort of roughly 110 different subjects was used in addition to the approximately 670-subject first cohort. The study combined high-throughput TCR immunosequencing, statistical association of individual TCRs with disease status, and machine learning to predict cytomegalovirus infection status. To study patterns of TCR occurrence, a later analysis re-analyzed previously published TCR beta repertoires from just over 650 donors and added high-resolution HLA genotyping. Rather than drawing on any new phenotypic data, the later analysis identified candidate immune exposures from TCR beta sequences and the way those sequences occurred across donors. An earlier analysis of 587 of the donors used high-throughput TCR beta sequencing to judge whether each TCR beta V gene segment behaved as functional or pseudogenic. Alongside the repertoire data, information on donor age, sex, ethnicity and CMV serostatus was compiled. Genome-wide SNP genotypes for about 55% of the roughly 670 donors were used in a later genetic analysis, which treated that subset as a discovery cohort. All discovery cohort repertoires had been generated using a single sequencing platform. Class I and class II HLA loci were covered by the typing at four-digit resolution. The number of donors typed differed by locus, with about 629-630 for A, B, C, DRB1 and DQB1, over 500 for DQA1, 600 to 610 for DPA1, and 450 to 480 for DPB1. Four or five DR-DQ haplotypes were handled as single units for association and clustering, since linkage in the cohort was strong. Among over 350 genotyped donors of the cohort, an average of approximately 240,000 unique TCR beta nucleotide sequences were sequenced per donor, roughly a sixth of them non-productive.

Receptor amplification or capture employed the immunoSEQ multiplex PCR assay. The multiplex PCR relied on a mix of 60 forward primers for TCR Vbeta segments and 13 reverse primers for TCR Jbeta segments. The CDR3 region of rearranged TCR beta genes was amplified from genomic DNA by a multiplex PCR assay. The amplified TCR beta libraries were sequenced on the Illumina HiSeq System as 87-base-pair reads. Per the source publication's procedure: In a later analysis, tens of millions of unique TCR beta chains were counted across the 500 to 700 repertoires, and roughly 11 million of these chains were shared by at least two donors. Raw reads were error-corrected and collapsed into unique sequences with a nearest-neighbor algorithm that merged closely related sequences to remove PCR and sequencing errors. To assign V, D and J gene segments, CDR3 sequences were aligned to IMGT reference sequences. For a sequence to be retained, at least a six-nucleotide match to both a V gene segment and a J gene segment was required. A rearrangement was called productive if the CDR3 had no stop codons and remained in frame with V and J, and every other rearrangement was called non-productive. CDR3 was defined by IMGT convention, running from the second conserved V-encoded cysteine to the conserved J-encoded phenylalanine. In an earlier analysis of more than 550 of the donors, sequences lacking an unambiguous match to a single V gene segment were excluded. In an earlier analysis of several hundred of the donors, V segments were called functional above 56.7% productive rearrangements and were called segregating when the between-donor standard deviation exceeded 5%. A statistical classification framework was built for diagnosing cytomegalovirus status from the catalog of TCR beta chain sequences. A later analysis assigned V and J genes by comparing TCR nucleotide sequences with IMGT/GENE-DB human TR gene sequences. Using the TCRdist pipeline, a later analysis assigned CDR3 sequences along with most-parsimonious VDJ recombination scenarios. In a later analysis, every TCR beta chain was defined by the combination of its CDR3 amino acid sequence and its V-gene family, and reads without a unique V-gene family were dropped. As a way to deal with suspected cross-contamination and a sequencing artifact, a later analysis dropped 450 to 600 nucleotide sequences that were highly shared and had low generation probability. In a later analysis, a clonal expansion index for each public chain was calculated from normalized within-repertoire ranks of inferred template counts. In a later analysis, generation probabilities were computed using a VDJ recombination model fitted to out-of-frame rearrangements, and the results were checked against IGoR. Hypergeometric tests were used in a later analysis to score TCR-TCR, TCR-HLA and TCR-CMV co-occurrence, with a repertoire-size bias correction applied to the TCR pairs. False discovery rates were estimated in a later analysis by permuting HLA or CMV assignments 20 times. A later analysis grouped co-occurring TCRs with DBSCAN, adding TCRdist sequence similarity when clustering within HLA-allele-positive subsets. Repertoires with fewer than 30,000 or more than 120,000 public chains, plus five repertoires with anomalous nucleotide sharing, were excluded from co-occurrence clustering. The source is immuneACCESS, and TCRdb retained only in-frame sequences with V and J called. Part of the clones is not carried over; for the studies checked, unresolved V genes explain less than half of this, and the remainder is unexplained. V, J and clone size reflect that table, while D and trimming were determined from the DNA. Within this sample are around 130,000 clones, with roughly 70% of them counted one time only. The ten biggest clones cover around 6.6% of the sample.

With respect to this clone: Its target antigen remains unknown. Base quality data are lacking; no much larger clone is found one base away.

The cohort comprised some 700 healthy bone marrow donors. At the time of sampling, every cohort member was nominally healthy, though immune exposures that went unrecorded were likely present. The donor tested CMV seropositive and was one of the 289 seropositive cohort members. A peripheral blood sample was provided by each donor, and peripheral blood mononuclear cells were used for TCR beta sequencing. The Qiagen DNeasy Blood Extraction Kit was used to extract genomic DNA from the blood cell samples. V loses 4 bases at its end and J loses 5 bases; junction bases beyond the gene matches: 14. The germline V gene encodes CDR1 SNHLY and CDR2 FYNNEI. Its CDR3 holds 19 amino acids, cysteine through phenylalanine. Only the CDR3 DNA is retained, 57 bases long and in frame from the first base. Findings and caveats that apply to the study as a whole: Assigning TCR associations to individual alleles was difficult when HLA alleles, especially DR and DQ, strongly co-occurred. Linkage disequilibrium might explain the correlated functional status among segregating V segments, but an unknown experimental factor could not be ruled out. A few of the identified cytomegalovirus-associated TCR beta chains were confirmed in vitro to be specific for cytomegalovirus antigens. The cohort was sequenced for TCR beta chains only, and without alpha or paired-chain data the features that could be detected were limited. A further reported finding was that TCR beta sequences accurately predicted the HLA-A and HLA-B alleles for most subjects in the first cohort. CMV serostatus was the only immune exposure information available for the cohort. A later genetic analysis reported fewer N-insertions in productive TCRs among donors in an Asian-associated ancestry cluster than the roughly 700-donor mean. The study listed 150 to 200 TCR beta chains as associated with cytomegalovirus. While some public TCRs were present in many individuals, most TCR sequences turned up only very rarely across donors. Roughly uniform sequencing depth across donors was assumed in presence/absence analyses, although this assumption may not hold. Because some donors lacked HLA typing at each locus, the association tests relied only on the typed subset. Several of the top co-occurrence clusters appeared to be linked to parvovirus B19, influenza, CMV and Epstein-Barr virus, according to a later analysis. A cluster of highly shared sequence variants was judged likely to represent a technical artifact of the sequencing pipeline. Because counts were too low, under 20 rarely observed V segments, including chromosome 9 orphons, were left out of the earlier analysis of 587 of the donors. Some IMGT-functional V segments, including TRBV6-2 and TRBV6-3, could not be told apart with the 87-base-pair reads, so those segments were excluded. Cytomegalovirus status was reported to be diagnosed by the classifier with high specificity and sensitivity in both the original and validation cohorts. An association between a missense DCLRE1C variant and V-gene and J-gene trimming of TCR beta chains was found in a later genetic analysis and replicated in an independent cohort. In a later analysis, HLA-associated TCR beta chains were found to be more clonally expanded and to have lower generation probabilities than equally common non-associated chains. Specific HLA alleles were associated with 16,951 TCR beta sequences at a false discovery rate of 0.05 in a later analysis. According to a later analysis, most CMV-associated TCR beta chains appeared to be HLA-restricted, and the HLA associations seemed to be driven largely by CMV exposure. An earlier analysis of some 590 of the donors showed that most TCR beta V segments appeared in productive rearrangements either about 90% or about 30% of the time, which broadly matched IMGT annotations. In a later analysis, the rate of TCR association differed among HLA loci, with DRB1 alleles having the most associated TCRs and HLA-C alleles having the fewest. It was suggested by the authors that the approach could potentially be generalized to other disease states and immunological phenotypes.

The chain couples TRBV2 to TRBJ1-6; 10 of the junction bases match TRBD1. Specimen: PBMCs. This receptor was obtained from a man in his forties or fifties in good health and CMV-seropositive. In nucleotides, the sequence is TGTGCCAGCAGTGTCAGTTGGTTGGTGACAGGGGGCGATAATTCACCCCTCCACTTT. Its translation reads: CASSVSWLVTGGDNSPLHF. This CDR3, with the reference TRBV2 and TRBJ1-6 proteins standing in past its ends, gives the full variable domain EPEVTQTPSHQVTQMGQEVILRCVPISNHLYFYWYRQILGQKVEFLVSFYNNEISEKSEIFDDQFSVERPDGSNFTLKIRSTKLEDSAMYFCASSVSWLVTGGDNSPLHFGNGTRLTVT.